These T cell receptor beta chains were read from a single sample in a study of cytomegalovirus exposure and HLA in healthy donors. Only in-frame clones appear in the TCRdb table, and some are missing; sequencing was by immunoSEQ multiplex PCR. The sample records under 200,000 clones, 80% being singletons. Sequenced sample: PBMCs. Source of these receptors: a woman aged 45-60 years in good health and CMV-seropositive. CDR3s include the opening cysteine and the closing phenylalanine or tryptophan. The D gene is left open where the match is weak. Clone size is given for some rows only: seen once, a few or many times, or a class if the clone is expanded.

>NA|TRBJ1-1|TRBV28|NA
CASSLNRYEAFF
TGTGCCAGCAGTTTAAACAGGTATGAAGCTTTCTTT
>NA|TRBJ2-3|TRBV10-2|NA
CASNTGGDTQYF
TGCGCCAGCAACACTGGAGGAGATACGCAGTATTTT
>once|TRBJ2-1|TRBV5-1|TRBD2
CASSLGDHTSGGREFF
TGCGCCAGCAGCTTGGGCGACCATACTAGCGGGGGTCGAGAGTTCTTC
>NA|TRBJ1-2|TRBV5-1|NA
CASSLVGVGGYTF
TGCGCCAGCAGCTTGGTAGGGGTTGGCGGCTACACCTTC
>few|TRBJ2-3|TRBV5-5|TRBD1
CASSFDRGSDTQYF
TGTGCCAGCAGCTTTGACAGGGGGTCAGATACGCAGTATTTT
>NA|TRBJ1-4|TRBV18|NA
CASSPSRPGTIQATNEKLFF
TGTGCCAGCTCACCTTCAAGACCCGGGACAATACAGGCCACTAATGAAAAACTGTTTTTT
>NA|TRBJ1-5|TRBV6-6|NA
CASSYLYNQPQHF
TGTGCCAGCAGTTACTTATACAATCAGCCCCAGCATTTT
>few|TRBJ2-6|TRBV6-5|NA
CASSLGGPGANVLTF
TGTGCCAGCAGTTTAGGGGGACCAGGGGCCAACGTCCTGACTTTC
>once|TRBJ2-5|TRBV29-1|NA
CSVRGLSETQYF
TGCAGCGTTCGAGGGTTGTCGGAGACCCAGTACTTC
>NA|TRBJ2-5|TRBV19|NA
CASSGYSHQETQYF
TGTGCCAGTAGCGGGTATTCCCACCAAGAGACCCAGTACTTC
>NA|TRBJ1-3|TRBV19|NA
CATATDNTDTIYF
TGTGCCACCGCGACCGACAATACGGACACCATATATTTT
>NA|TRBJ2-2|TRBV5-1|TRBD1
CASSQWTGKAGELFF
TGCGCCAGCAGCCAATGGACAGGCAAAGCCGGGGAGCTGTTTTTT
>NA|TRBJ1-5|TRBV5-1|NA
CASSSLGGNQPQHF
TGCGCCAGCAGCTCCCTCGGAGGTAATCAGCCCCAGCATTTT
>NA|TRBJ2-7|TRBV28|TRBD1
CASSRGTGGLERPF
TGTGCCAGCAGTCGCGGGACAGGGGGTTTGGAACGGCCCTTC
>NA|TRBJ1-3|TRBV6-5|NA
CASSYSKSSGNTIYF
TGTGCCAGCAGTTACTCGAAGAGCTCTGGAAACACCATATATTTT
>NA|TRBJ1-3|TRBV7-6|NA
CASSLAYSLSGNTIYF
TGTGCCAGCAGCTTAGCGTACAGCCTCTCTGGAAACACCATATATTTT
>NA|TRBJ1-2|TRBV7-3|TRBD1
CASSSRTGEGGYTF
TGTGCCAGCAGCTCCCGGACAGGGGAGGGTGGCTACACCTTC
>once|TRBJ2-7|TRBV28|NA
CASSLSVAGSSYEQYF
TGTGCCAGCAGTTTAAGTGTGGCGGGTAGCTCCTACGAGCAGTACTTC
>few|TRBJ2-3|TRBV7-9|TRBD1
CASSLRGQDKQYF
TGTGCCAGCAGCTTACGGGGACAGGATAAGCAGTATTTT
>NA|TRBJ2-3|TRBV5-1|TRBD1
CASSHYRGRTDTQYF
TGCGCCAGCAGCCATTACAGGGGGCGGACAGATACGCAGTATTTT
>NA|TRBJ1-2|TRBV7-9|NA
CASRRGGLSYTF
TGTGCCAGCAGGAGGGGGGGGCTTAGCTACACCTTC
>NA|TRBJ2-7|TRBV6-1|TRBD1
CASETRTGIYEQYF
TGTGCCAGCGAGACCCGGACAGGGATCTACGAGCAGTACTTC
>NA|TRBJ1-1|TRBV7-9|NA
CASSSREGLLNTEAFF
TGTGCCAGCAGCTCCCGGGAAGGATTACTGAACACTGAAGCTTTCTTT
>NA|TRBJ1-5|TRBV30|TRBD1
CAWSVQGNQPQHF
TGTGCCTGGAGTGTACAGGGGAATCAGCCCCAGCATTTT
>NA|TRBJ2-4|TRBV6-1|NA
CASSELREKDIQYF
TGTGCCAGCAGTGAATTGAGGGAGAAGGACATTCAGTACTTC
>NA|TRBJ2-1|TRBV7-9|TRBD2
CASSSRRTSWDEQFF
TGTGCCAGCAGCTCCCGGAGGACTAGTTGGGATGAGCAGTTCTTC
>NA|TRBJ1-1|TRBV5-6|TRBD1
CASRHTRDRGTEAFF
TGTGCCAGCAGACACACTCGGGACAGGGGGACTGAAGCTTTCTTT
>NA|TRBJ2-7|TRBV6-5|TRBD1
CASRVRGGQGYEQYF
TGTGCCAGCAGGGTACGGGGAGGACAGGGCTACGAGCAGTACTTC
>once|TRBJ1-1|TRBV5-5|TRBD1
CASSPDRANTEAFF
TGTGCCAGCAGCCCGGACAGGGCTAACACTGAAGCTTTCTTT
>NA|TRBJ2-1|TRBV28|NA
CASSLFRYDNEQFF
TGTGCCAGCAGTTTATTTCGCTATGACAATGAGCAGTTCTTC
>NA|TRBJ1-2|TRBV27|TRBD1
CASSGTAKANYGYTF
TGTGCCAGCAGTGGGACAGCAAAGGCTAACTATGGCTACACCTTC
>once|TRBJ1-5|TRBV12-5|NA
CASGFDVRAGQPQHF
TGTGCCAGTGGTTTTGACGTCAGGGCGGGACAGCCCCAGCATTTT
>NA|TRBJ2-2|TRBV13|TRBD2
CASSLAYGGGETNTGELFF
TGTGCCAGCAGCTTAGCATATGGCGGGGGGGAAACGAACACCGGGGAGCTGTTTTTT
>NA|TRBJ1-3|TRBV11-3|TRBD1
CASSLNRGRGNTIYF
TGTGCCAGCAGCTTAAACAGGGGACGCGGAAACACCATATATTTT